This T cell receptor (beta chain) is drawn from a study of long-term antiretroviral therapy in people with HIV. The ends lost 4 bases at V and 5 bases at J; junction bases unmatched: 4. The CDR3 consists of 15 residues. From germline, CDR1 is MNHEY and CDR2 SVGAGI. Whole-study results and caveats: Someone took the blood between about 2003 and 2017, maybe while older ART regimens were in use.

Of note for this clone: Its antigen is undetermined.

Sequencing used immunoSEQ v3.0 at survey level. The repertoire was sequenced with immunoSEQ multiplex PCR; TCRdb's copy has only in-frame clones and lacks some. The repertoire consists of about 24,000 clones, with around 79% occurring once and the leading ten covering 9% to 10%. Donors each had at least one pre-ART PBMC sample and at least two post-ART ones. This chain joins TRBV6-5 and TRBJ1-5, with 11 bases fitting TRBD1. The sequence was collected from a woman aged 40 to 50 with HIV. This specimen consisted of unsorted PBMCs, obtained 1.2 years after starting antiretroviral therapy. This CDR3 reads CASSWTGGADQPQHF. For the CDR3, the DNA is TGTGCCAGCAGTTGGACAGGGGGCGCCGATCAGCCCCAGCATTTT.